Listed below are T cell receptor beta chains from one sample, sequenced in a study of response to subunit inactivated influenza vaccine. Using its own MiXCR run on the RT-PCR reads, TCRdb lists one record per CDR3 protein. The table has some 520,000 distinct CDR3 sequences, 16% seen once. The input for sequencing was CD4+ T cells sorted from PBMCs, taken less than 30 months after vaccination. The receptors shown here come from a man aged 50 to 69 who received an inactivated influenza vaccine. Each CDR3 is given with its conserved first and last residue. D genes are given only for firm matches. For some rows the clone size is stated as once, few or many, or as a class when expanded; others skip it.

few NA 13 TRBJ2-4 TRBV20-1 TGCAGTGCTAGAGTCCCAGGGAAAAACATTCAGTACTTC CSARVPGKNIQYF
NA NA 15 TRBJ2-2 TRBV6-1 TGTGCGATCAACGACCCGCAGGCGAACACCGGGGAGCTGTTTTTT CAINDPQANTGELFF
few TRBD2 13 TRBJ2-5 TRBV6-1 TGTGCCAGCCTTGGCGGGAGGGCCAAGACCCAGTACTTC CASLGGRAKTQYF
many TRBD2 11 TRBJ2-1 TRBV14 TGTGCCAGCAGTCCCAGCGGGAGGCTCTTCTTC CASSPSGRLFF
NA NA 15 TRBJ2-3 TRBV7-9 TGTGCCAGCAGCGTCAGCGGGTCTAGCACAGATACGCAGTATTTT CASSVSGSSTDTQYF
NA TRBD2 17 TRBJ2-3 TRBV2 TGTGCCAGCAGGCCGGGACTAGCGGGGGGGCCCACAGATACGCAGTATTTT CASRPGLAGGPTDTQYF
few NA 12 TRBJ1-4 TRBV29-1 TGCAGCGCAGGCGGGACTAATGAAAAACTGTTTTTT CSAGGTNEKLFF
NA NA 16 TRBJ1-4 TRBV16 TGTGCCAGCAGCCAATCTATGGGGAGGACTAATGAAAAACTGTTTTTT CASSQSMGRTNEKLFF
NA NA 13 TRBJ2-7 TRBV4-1 TGCGCCAGCAGCCAAGCCCTCAGGGTCGAGCAGTACTTC CASSQALRVEQYF
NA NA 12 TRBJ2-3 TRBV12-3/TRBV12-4 TGTGCCAGCAGTTTACAGGAGTATACGCAGTATTTT CASSLQEYTQYF
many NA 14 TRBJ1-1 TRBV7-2 TGTGCCAGCAGCTTAGTTCCGCGGGACACTGAAGCTTTCTTT CASSLVPRDTEAFF
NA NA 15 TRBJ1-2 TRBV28 TGTGCCAGCAGTTTTGGGGTTAAAGCTAACTATGGCTACACCTTC CASSFGVKANYGYTF
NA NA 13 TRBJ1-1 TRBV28 TGTGCCAGCAAGGCAGGGGAGATCACTGAAGCTTTCTTT CASKAGEITEAFF
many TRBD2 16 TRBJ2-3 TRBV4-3 TGCGCCAGCAGCCCACTACTAGCGGGAGGCACAGATACGCAGTATTTT CASSPLLAGGTDTQYF
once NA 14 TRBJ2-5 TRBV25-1 TGTGCCAGCAGTGATACAATGGGGCCGGAGACCCAGTACTTC CASSDTMGPETQYF
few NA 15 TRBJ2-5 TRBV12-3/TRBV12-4 TGTGCCAGCAGTTGGGCATGGACCAAGAAGGAGACCCAGTACTTC CASSWAWTKKETQYF
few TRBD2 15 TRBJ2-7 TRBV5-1 TGCGCCAGCAGCCCGGGACTAGCGAGGACCTACGAGCAGTACTTC CASSPGLARTYEQYF
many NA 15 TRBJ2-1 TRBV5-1 TGCGCCAGCAGCCCGGATAGCGGAAGCTACAATGAGCAGTTCTTC CASSPDSGSYNEQFF
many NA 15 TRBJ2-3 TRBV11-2 TGTGCCAGCAGGCCCGGTATTTATGGCACAGATACGCAGTATTTT CASRPGIYGTDTQYF
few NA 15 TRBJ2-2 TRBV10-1 TGCGCCAGCAGTGATGGCGGGATGAACACCGGGGAGCTGTTTTTT CASSDGGMNTGELFF
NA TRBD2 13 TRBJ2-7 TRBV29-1 TGCAGCGTCGACAAGACTAGCGGGGGGGGGCAGTACTTC CSVDKTSGGGQYF
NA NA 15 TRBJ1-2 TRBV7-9 TGTGCCAGCAGCGGCTCTTGGGGGCCCGACTATGGCTACACCTTC CASSGSWGPDYGYTF
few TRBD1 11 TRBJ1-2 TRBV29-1 TGCAGCGTTGGGGAGACAGGGGGCTACACCTTC CSVGETGGYTF
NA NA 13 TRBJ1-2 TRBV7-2 TGTGCCAGCAGCGGACGCTCTAACTATGGCTACACCTTC CASSGRSNYGYTF
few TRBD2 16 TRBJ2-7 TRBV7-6 TGTGCCAGCAGCTCGGGACTAGCGGGGGGCGGCAACGAGCAGTACTTC CASSSGLAGGGNEQYF
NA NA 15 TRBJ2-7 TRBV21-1 TGTGCCAGCAGCAAAAGTGGGCAGGGTCTGTACGAGCAGTACTTC CASSKSGQGLYEQYF
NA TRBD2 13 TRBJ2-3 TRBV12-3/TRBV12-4 TGTGCCAACGGGGGGGACAGCACAGATACGCAGTATTTT CANGGDSTDTQYF
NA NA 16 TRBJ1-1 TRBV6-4 TGTGCCAGCAGTGATCGGGATAGGGTTAAGGACGCTGAAGCTTTCTTT CASSDRDRVKDAEAFF
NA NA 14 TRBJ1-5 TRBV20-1 TGCAGTGCTAGAGTGGGAGGGGGGAATCAGCCCCAGCATTTT CSARVGGGNQPQHF
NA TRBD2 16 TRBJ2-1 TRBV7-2 TGTGCCAGCAGCTTAGCGACTAGCGGGTCCTACAATGAGCAGTTCTTC CASSLATSGSYNEQFF
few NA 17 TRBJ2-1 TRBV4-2 TGTGCCAGCAGCCGCTCCGTTTCCGGGAGCTCCTACAATGAGCAGTTCTTC CASSRSVSGSSYNEQFF
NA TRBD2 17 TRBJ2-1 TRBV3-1 TGTGCCAGCAGCCATCTTAGCGGGGGGGCTATCCCCTATGAGCAGTTCTTC CASSHLSGGAIPYEQFF
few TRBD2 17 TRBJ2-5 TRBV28 TGTGCCAGCACCAACGCAGGGTATGGGCGGGAGGTGGAGACCCAGTACTTC CASTNAGYGREVETQYF
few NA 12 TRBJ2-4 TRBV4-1 TGCGCCAGCAGCCAAGGTATGGACATTCAGTACTTC CASSQGMDIQYF
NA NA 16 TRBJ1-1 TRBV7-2 TGTGCCAGCAGCTTAGTTTTCGGGACGGGGAACACTGAAGCTTTCTTT CASSLVFGTGNTEAFF
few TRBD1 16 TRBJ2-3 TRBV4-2 TGTGCCAGCAGCCAAGGGGACAGGTTTAGCACAGATACGCAGTATTTT CASSQGDRFSTDTQYF
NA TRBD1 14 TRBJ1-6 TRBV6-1 TGTGCCAGCAGAGCCGGGACAGCCAATTCACCCCTCCACTTT CASRAGTANSPLHF
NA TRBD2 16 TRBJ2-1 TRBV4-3 TGCGCCAGCAGCCACAAAGGCGCGGGAGGAGGGAATGAGCAGTTCTTC CASSHKGAGGGNEQFF
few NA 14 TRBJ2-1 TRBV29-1 TGCAGCGCCGGTGGGGGGACCACATCAAGTGAGCAGTTCTTC CSAGGGTTSSEQFF